These 16 T cell receptor beta chains were all obtained from the same sample, sequenced in a study of siplizumab effects on memory and regulatory T cells. The repertoire was sequenced with immunoSEQ multiplex PCR; TCRdb's copy has only in-frame clones and lacks some. The top ten hold 1.3% of the sample, which has about 120,000 clones, about nine tenths seen once. Sequencing used CD4+ T cells sorted from blood. The receptors derive from a human donor in good health.

The rearrangement links TRBV19 to TRBJ1-4; 9 positions agree with TRBD1. Trimming at V came to 3 bases and at J to 8 bases, leaving 10 bases not matched to a gene. The CDR3 spans 16 residues. Germline loops: CDR1 LNHDA, CDR2 SQIVND (reference sequence). The CDR3 loop is CASSIAGTGRIEKLFF. The DNA of the CDR3 is TGTGCCAGTAGTATCGCCGGGACAGGGAGGATCGAAAAACTGTTTTTT. Looking up the rest from reference TRBV19 and TRBJ1-4 gives the full variable domain: DGGITQSPKYLFRKEGQNVTLSCEQNLNHDAMYWYRQDPGQGLRLIYYSQIVNDFQKGDIAEGYSVSREKKESFPLTVTSAQKNPTAFYLCASSIAGTGRIEKLFFGSGTQLSVL.

V and J are TRBV4-1 and TRBJ2-1; 9 bases agree with TRBD2. The germline V gene has CDR1 MGHRA and CDR2 YSYEKL. Trimming removed 1 base from V and 4 bases from J; junction bases left unmatched: 5. This CDR3 comprises 16 residues. The CDR3 DNA is TGCGCCAGCAGCCAAGGACGCGGGAGGGGGTACAATGAGCAGTTCTTC. It encodes CASSQGRGRGYNEQFF.

J is TRBJ1-2 and V is TRBV30, with D tentatively TRBD1 (6 bases). The CDR3 totals 11 residues. Between the trimmed V and J ends, which lost 6 bases and 2 bases, there was a span of 7 bases. Germline lookup yields CDR1 GTSNPN and CDR2 SVGIG (reference sequence). As DNA, the CDR3 is TGTGCCTGCAGGGGCAACTATGGCTACACCTTC. It yields the protein CACRGNYGYTF. Looking up the rest from reference TRBV30 and TRBJ1-2 gives the full variable domain: SQTIHQWPATLVQPVGSPLSLECTVEGTSNPNLYWYRQAAGRGLQLLFYSVGIGQISSEVPQNLSASRPQDRQFILSSKKLLLSDSGFYLCACRGNYGYTFGSGTRLTVV.

This clone is a singleton in its sample. The rearrangement joins TRBV9 to TRBJ2-3, with D perhaps matching TRBD2 (5 bases). Germline V gene sequence: CDR1 SGDLS, CDR2 YYNGEE. V lost 2 bases and J 0 bases, leaving 13 bases between the germline ends. The CDR3 consists of 16 residues. In DNA, the CDR3 is TGTGCCAGCAGCGTCCTCTCAGCGGAGAGCACAGATACGCAGTATTTT. Protein sequence: CASSVLSAESTDTQYF. The full variable domain, in which reference TRBV9 and TRBJ2-3 provide the parts outside the CDR3, is DSGVTQTPKHLITATGQRVTLRCSPRSGDLSVYWYQQSLDQGLQFLIQYYNGEERAKGNILERFSAQQFPDLHSELNLSSLELGDSALYFCASSVLSAESTDTQYFGPGTRLTVL.

V is TRBV11-1 and J is TRBJ1-3, with a tentative D call TRBD1 (5 bases). V was shortened by 4 bases and J by 2 bases, with 9 bases between the two germline ends. Germline V gene data show CDR1 as SGHAT and CDR2 as FQDESV (reference sequence). CDR3 length: 14 residues. In DNA form, the CDR3 reads TGTGCCAGCAGCTCGGGGGGAGCTGGAAACACCATATATTTT. This translates into CASSSGGAGNTIYF.

The V call is TRBV27, the J call TRBJ1-1; TRBD1 agrees at 7 bases. The trim removed 3 bases at V and 1 base at J, leaving 8 bases unmatched. This CDR3 is built from 16 residues. Looked up from germline, CDR1 is MNHEY and CDR2 is SMNVEV (reference sequence). CDR3 protein: CASSLKAGGGNTEAFF. In DNA, the CDR3 is TGTGCCAGCAGTTTGAAGGCAGGGGGGGGGAACACTGAAGCTTTCTTT.

The chain couples TRBV5-1 to TRBJ2-1; D may be TRBD2 (6 bases). Germline lookup yields CDR1 SGHRS and CDR2 YFSETQ. Trimming removed 5 bases from V and 3 bases from J, with 12 bases in between. The CDR3 has 14 residues. The CDR3 region is CASRGGDGYNEQFF. CDR3 bases: TGCGCCAGCAGAGGAGGGGATGGCTACAATGAGCAGTTCTTC.

This rearrangement joins TRBV6-1 to TRBJ2-5; possibly TRBD1 for D (7 bases). V was clipped by 4 bases and J by 5 bases, with 14 bases between them. The CDR3 sequence is 14 residues long. From germline, CDR1 is MNHNS and CDR2 SASEGT. CDR3 loop: CASSGGGGVETQYF. DNA for the CDR3: TGTGCCAGCAGTGGAGGGGGCGGGGTGGAGACCCAGTACTTC.

J is TRBJ2-7 and V is TRBV27, with unresolved D. V was clipped by 3 bases and J by 3 bases, with 9 bases between them. This CDR3 spans 13 amino acids. Germline lookup yields CDR1 MNHEY and CDR2 SMNVEV (reference sequence). The DNA for the CDR3 is TGTGCCAGCAGTTTCCGACCGGACTACGAGCAGTACTTC. This encodes CASSFRPDYEQYF.

The chain joins TRBV6-1 to TRBJ1-1; D gene unclear. V was clipped by 2 bases and J by 10 bases, with 14 bases between them. This CDR3 contains 13 residues. Germline V lookup: CDR1 MNHNS, CDR2 SASEGT. The CDR3 reads CASSEKVGVLAFF. In nucleotides, the CDR3 is TGTGCCAGCAGTGAAAAAGTCGGGGTTTTAGCTTTCTTT.

The genes are TRBV6-1 and TRBJ2-7; D could derive from TRBD1 or TRBD2 (7 bases each). V was cut by 4 bases and J by 9 bases, with 25 bases left in between. CDR1 is MNHNS and CDR2 is SASEGT in the germline V gene. The CDR3 consists of 16 residues. The CDR3 DNA reads as TGTGCCAGCAGTGGGGGGGGGAACGACAGGGTCATCGGGCAGTACTTC. Its translation: CASSGGGNDRVIGQYF.

This sequence joins TRBV10-2 and TRBJ2-1; TRBD1 agrees at 8 bases. The CDR3 covers 14 residues. CDR1 is WSHSY and CDR2 is SAAADI in the germline V gene. J lost 6 bases, V lost 4 bases, and 5 bases had no gene match. As DNA, the CDR3 is TGCGCCAGCAGTGGTCAGGGGGCTATCAATGAGCAGTTCTTC. Encoded protein: CASSGQGAINEQFF.

The chain joins TRBV6-1 to TRBJ2-3; D not resolved. The V end was cut by 6 bases, the J end by 2 bases, with 15 bases between. The CDR3 length is 15 residues. CDR1 and CDR2 from the germline V gene are MNHNS and SASEGT. The CDR3 nucleotides read TGTGCCAGCAGGGACCTTTTAAGACCCACAGATACGCAGTATTTT. It encodes CASRDLLRPTDTQYF.

This chain connects TRBV19 to TRBJ2-3, with TRBD2 as a possible D gene (5 bases). V was clipped by 5 bases and J by 5 bases, with 11 bases between them. The CDR3 covers 13 residues. Germline-derived CDR1 and CDR2 are LNHDA and SQIVND (reference sequence). CDR3 coding DNA: TGTGCCAGTAGTTCCAGGACTGGAGATACGCAGTATTTT. This sequence encodes CASSSRTGDTQYF.

V is TRBV7-6 and J is TRBJ2-1, with TRBD2 matching over 9 bases. Per germline, CDR1 SGHVS and CDR2 FNYEAQ. The CDR3 loop spans 16 amino acids. V lost 5 bases and J lost 6; bases outside the gene matches: 11. In DNA form, the CDR3 reads TGTGCCAGCAGCCAAGTGGGCGGGAGGGCCGGCAATGAGCAGTTCTTC. Translated: CASSQVGGRAGNEQFF.

This chain links TRBV4-1 with TRBJ2-2, with a weak D call TRBD1 (5 bases). Trimming shortened V by 1 base and J by 5 bases, and 17 bases separated the two germline ends. The germline V gene encodes CDR1 MGHRA and CDR2 YSYEKL. CDR3 length: 17 residues. CDR3 sequence (DNA): TGCGCCAGCAGCCAAGTGGTAGGGGTAAGATGGACCGGGGAGCTGTTTTTT. Protein product: CASSQVVGVRWTGELFF.